The 6 T cell receptor beta chains below all came from one sample that was sequenced in a study of blood T cells in healthy people across ages. The authors ran a second PCR of 7 to 11 cycles using a sample-barcoded 5' primer and a J-beta primer mix. TCRdb re-analysed the 5' RACE reads in MiXCR, keeping a single row per CDR3 protein. The sample gives 600,000 or so distinct CDR3 sequences, approximately 30% of which show up once; 15% to 18% is in the top ten. The sequencing input was blood. These TCRs come from a woman older than 75 in good health.

Only a few counts were recorded for this clonotype. The chain links TRBV14 to TRBJ2-2; no definite D call. Trimming left V 4 bases short and J 4 bases short, with 16 bases between. The CDR3 contains 16 residues. Germline lookup yields CDR1 SGHDN and CDR2 FVKESK. As DNA, the CDR3 is TGTGCCAGCAGCCGTCTTACGGCGGTGAGCACCGGGGAGCTGTTTTTT. It specifies CASSRLTAVSTGELFF.

This clonotype has just a few counts. One junction end does not reproduce the germline sequence, and a read error may be involved. The chain uses TRBV7-7 and TRBJ2-2, with D possibly matching TRBD1 (6 bases). This CDR3 spans 14 amino acids. Germline-derived CDR1 and CDR2 are SSHAT and FNYEAQ (reference sequence). In DNA form, the CDR3 reads TGTGCTAGCAGCTCCGGACAGCCCACCGGGGAGCTGTTTTTT. Encoded protein: CASSSGQPTGELFF. The full variable domain, rest sourced from reference TRBV7-7 and TRBJ2-2, is GAGVSQSPRYKVTKRGQDVTLRCDPISSHATLYWYQQALGQGPEFLTYFNYEAQPDKSGLPSDRFSAERPEGSISTLTIQRTEQRDSAMYRCASSSGQPTGELFFGEGSRLTVL.

V gene TRBV7-2 combines with J gene TRBJ2-3; TRBD2 might be the D (6 bases). The CDR3 length is 14 residues. The V gene lost 10 bases and the J gene lost 4 bases, with 18 bases spanning the gap. CDR1 SGHTA and CDR2 FQGNSA come from the germline V gene. The CDR3 loop is CATSKAGGADTQYF. The DNA for the CDR3 is TGTGCCACCTCCAAGGCGGGCGGGGCAGATACGCAGTATTTT.

The rearrangement joins TRBV4-1 to TRBJ1-5; D not certain. V was shortened by 3 bases and J by 3 bases, with 6 bases between the two germline ends. Per the germline V gene, CDR1 is MGHRA and CDR2 is YSYEKL. The CDR3 contains 13 residues. CDR3 sequence (DNA): TGCGCCAGCAGCCAGCAGCCCAATCAGCCCCAGCATTTT. Protein product: CASSQQPNQPQHF.

There are many counts of this clonotype. CDR3 coding DNA: TGTGCCACCAGCAGTTTCCCGGACGCCGGGGCCAACGTCCTGACTTTC. This encodes CATSSFPDAGANVLTF. J is TRBJ2-6 and V is TRBV15, with D hard to call. The germline V gene has CDR1 LNHNV and CDR2 YYDKDF (reference sequence). The CDR3 is 16 residues long. V lost 3 bases, J lost 4 bases, and 13 bases lay in between.

This chain links TRBV7-8 with TRBJ2-3; D is perhaps TRBD2 (5 bases). The CDR3 spans 16 residues. V was pared by 1 base and J by 2 bases, with 13 bases between. Looked up from germline, CDR1 is SGHVS and CDR2 is FQNEAQ. The CDR3 loop reads CASSLERLALTDTQYF. The CDR3 bases are TGTGCCAGCAGCTTAGAGAGGCTAGCCCTCACAGATACGCAGTATTTT.